A selection of T cell receptor beta chains follows, all from one sample in a study of cytomegalovirus exposure and HLA in healthy donors. Libraries were prepared by immunoSEQ multiplex PCR; TCRdb keeps only in-frame clonotypes and omits some of them. The data show roughly 110,000 clones, with over 65% seen just once and more than 3.5% held by the top ten. What was sequenced was PBMCs. All receptors derive from a middle-aged woman in good health and CMV-seropositive. The CDR3 runs from the conserved cysteine through the conserved F or W. The D gene is left open where the match is weak. Clone size, where shown, is once, few, many, or a class for clones that have expanded.

V	size	D	J	DNA	CDR3
TRBV29-1	.	.	TRBJ2-2	TGCAGCGCCCTCAGGGCCACCGGGGAGCTGTTTTTT	CSALRATGELFF
TRBV19	few	.	TRBJ1-2	TGTGCCAGTAGTATAGATACGCCGCGACACGGGGGCTATGGCTACACCTTC	CASSIDTPRHGGYGYTF
TRBV23-1	.	.	TRBJ1-5	TGCGCCAGCAGTCAATCGAGGCAGGGAAGGAATCAGCCCCAGCATTTT	CASSQSRQGRNQPQHF
TRBV5-1	.	.	TRBJ2-1	TGCGCCAGCAGCTTGGCACCCAGCTCCTACAATGAGCAGTTCTTC	CASSLAPSSYNEQFF
TRBV18	.	.	TRBJ2-3	TGTGCCAGCTCACTCCGGCAGGGTACCACAGATACGCAGTATTTT	CASSLRQGTTDTQYF
TRBV7-9	.	.	TRBJ1-1	TGTGCCAGCAGCCAGACGGCGGGAGAGTTGAGGTGGATAGCTTTCTTT	CASSQTAGELRWIAFF
TRBV5-1	.	.	TRBJ1-2	TGCGCCAGCAGCTTGGACAGAAACTATGGCTACACCTTC	CASSLDRNYGYTF
TRBV5-8	few	.	TRBJ1-6	TGTGCCAGCAGCTCCCTCGGTTCACCCCTCCACTTT	CASSSLGSPLHF
TRBV28	.	.	TRBJ1-1	TGTGCCAGCCCTTCGAACACTGAAGCTTTCTTT	CASPSNTEAFF
TRBV9	.	.	TRBJ2-4	TGTGCCAGCAGCGTAGGGCCCGACACAACCTTCAAAAACATTCAGTACTTC	CASSVGPDTTFKNIQYF
TRBV7-9	once	.	TRBJ2-5	TGTTCCAGCAGCTTACCCGCCCCAGCCCAGTACTTC	CSSSLPAPAQYF
TRBV11-1	.	TRBD2	TRBJ2-3	TGTGCCAGCAGCCCCTCCGAGCGGGGAACAGATACGCAGTATTTT	CASSPSERGTDTQYF
TRBV29-1	.	.	TRBJ2-1	TGCAGCGTTGAAAGCCGGACTTATGAGCAGTTCTTC	CSVESRTYEQFF
TRBV27	.	.	TRBJ2-2	TGTGCCAGCAGTTTATTTTTATACACCGGGGAGCTGTTTTTT	CASSLFLYTGELFF
TRBV6-6	.	TRBD1	TRBJ1-1	TGTGCCAGCAGTGACAGGGGAAGGGGTACTGAAGCTTTCTTT	CASSDRGRGTEAFF
TRBV18	few	.	TRBJ1-2	TGTGCCAGCTCACCAGGGGGAGGCAATTATGGCTACACCTTC	CASSPGGGNYGYTF
TRBV7-2	few	TRBD1	TRBJ1-4	TGTGCCAGCAGCCCTAACAGGGGGAGGAATGAAAAACTGTTTTTT	CASSPNRGRNEKLFF
TRBV4-2	.	TRBD2	TRBJ2-2	TGTGCCAGCAGCCAAGGGGAGGGAGGAGGTACCGGGGAGCTGTTTTTT	CASSQGEGGGTGELFF
TRBV19	few	.	TRBJ1-4	TGTGCCAGTAGTATAGCATTGGTTCGGGGGTTGACTAATGAAAAACTGTTTTTT	CASSIALVRGLTNEKLFF
TRBV6-5	.	TRBD1	TRBJ1-5	TGTGCCAGCAGTCCAGGGGGCCGCAATCAGCCCCAGCATTTT	CASSPGGRNQPQHF
TRBV7-8	once	.	TRBJ2-3	TGTGCCAGCAGCTTAGCGTTACGGGGGAGCACAGATACGCAGTATTTT	CASSLALRGSTDTQYF
TRBV7-2	.	.	TRBJ1-2	TGTGCCAGCAGCTTGGTGGGGGGGCAGAGCTATGGCTACACCTTC	CASSLVGGQSYGYTF
TRBV9	.	TRBD1	TRBJ1-4	TGTGCCAGCAGCGTAGCGGGACAGGGGAATGAAAAACTGTTTTTT	CASSVAGQGNEKLFF
TRBV7-3	.	.	TRBJ2-2	TGTGCCAGCAGCCCGGGACTCTCGAACACCGGGGAGCTGTTTTTT	CASSPGLSNTGELFF
TRBV7-9	.	.	TRBJ2-3	TGTGCCAGCAGCTCTCGGGGGTCAGATACGCAGTATTTT	CASSSRGSDTQYF
TRBV21-1	few	.	TRBJ2-5	TGTGCCAGCAGCGGGCGACAGGGAAAGGGTCAAGAGACCCAGTACTTC	CASSGRQGKGQETQYF
TRBV30	.	.	TRBJ1-1	TGTGCCTGGAGTGAGGCAGGTCACACTGAAGCTTTCTTT	CAWSEAGHTEAFF
TRBV2	.	.	TRBJ1-3	TGTGCCAGCAGTGATGGCAGGGCGGATGGAAACACCATATATTTT	CASSDGRADGNTIYF
TRBV5-8	.	.	TRBJ1-5	TGTGCCAGCAGCCAAGAGGGAAATCAGCCCCAGCATTTT	CASSQEGNQPQHF
TRBV18	.	.	TRBJ1-2	TGTGCCAGCTCTCTCGGTGTCGACTATGGCTACACCTTC	CASSLGVDYGYTF
TRBV5-1	.	.	TRBJ2-7	TGCGCCAGCAGCTTACAGGGATCTCCCTACGAGCAGTACTTC	CASSLQGSPYEQYF
TRBV19	few	TRBD1	TRBJ1-1	TGTGCCAGTCGAAAGCGGCGGACAGGGGGAGTGTATAGGGACACTGAAGCTTTCTTT	CASRKRRTGGVYRDTEAFF